Included here is one T cell receptor beta chain sequence, with context. Its antigen is still unknown. TCRdb reprocessed the 5' RACE reads; each CDR3 protein has one entry and no DNA is given. The listing records 200,000 to 300,000 distinct CDR3 sequences. Per the germline V gene, CDR1 is LGHDT and CDR2 is YNNKEL (reference sequence). The CDR3 loop spans 18 amino acids. This entry comes from a study of T cells expressing NK-cell markers. Study as a whole: It was from sorted CD3+CD56+NKG2C+, CD3+CD56+NKG2C- and CD3+CD56-NKG2C+ T cells that TCR beta repertoires came. Seven donors tested HCMV-seropositive and one tested seronegative among the eight sequenced.

The study's findings and limits: The CD3+CD56-NKG2C+ fraction was also led by these clonotypes in a handful of donors.

This TCR was sampled from a man between 18 and 29 years old in good health. The chain is built from TRBV3-1 and TRBJ2-6. Sequenced sample: blood T cells: a sorted CD56 or NKG2C T cell subset, CD4+ or CD8+ T cells, or bulk PBMC T cells (not recorded which). The CDR3 reads CASSLRSAFDSGANVLTF.